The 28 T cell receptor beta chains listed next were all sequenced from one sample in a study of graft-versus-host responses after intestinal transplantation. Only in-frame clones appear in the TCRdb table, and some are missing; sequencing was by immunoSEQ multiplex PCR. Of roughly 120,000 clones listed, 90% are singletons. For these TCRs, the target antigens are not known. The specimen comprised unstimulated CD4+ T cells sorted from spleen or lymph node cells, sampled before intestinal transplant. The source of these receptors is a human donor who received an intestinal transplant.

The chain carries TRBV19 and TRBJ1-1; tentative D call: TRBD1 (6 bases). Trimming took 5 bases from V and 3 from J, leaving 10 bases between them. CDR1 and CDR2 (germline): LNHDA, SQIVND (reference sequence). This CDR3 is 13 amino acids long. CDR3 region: CASSDNRDTEAFF. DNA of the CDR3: TGTGCCAGTAGTGACAACAGGGACACTGAAGCTTTCTTT.

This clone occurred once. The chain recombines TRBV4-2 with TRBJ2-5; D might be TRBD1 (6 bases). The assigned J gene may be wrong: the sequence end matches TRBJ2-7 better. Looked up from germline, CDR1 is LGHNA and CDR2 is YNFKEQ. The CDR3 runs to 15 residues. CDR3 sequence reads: CASSRDPGQPYEQYF. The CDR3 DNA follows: TGTGCCAGCAGCCGGGACCCGGGACAACCCTACGAGCAGTACTTC.

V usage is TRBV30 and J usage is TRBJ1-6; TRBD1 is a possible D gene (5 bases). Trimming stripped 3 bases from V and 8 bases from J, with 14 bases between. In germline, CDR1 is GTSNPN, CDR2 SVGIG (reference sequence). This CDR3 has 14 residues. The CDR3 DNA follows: TGTGCCTGGAGGCCCCGGAGGGGCGATTCACCCCTCCACTTT. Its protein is CAWRPRRGDSPLHF.

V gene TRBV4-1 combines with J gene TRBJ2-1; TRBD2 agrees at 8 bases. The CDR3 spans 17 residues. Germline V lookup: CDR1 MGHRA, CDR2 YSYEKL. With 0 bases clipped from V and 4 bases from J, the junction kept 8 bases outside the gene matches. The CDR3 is CASSQDPSGSSYNEQFF. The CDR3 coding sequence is TGCGCCAGCAGCCAAGATCCTAGCGGGTCCTCGTACAATGAGCAGTTCTTC.

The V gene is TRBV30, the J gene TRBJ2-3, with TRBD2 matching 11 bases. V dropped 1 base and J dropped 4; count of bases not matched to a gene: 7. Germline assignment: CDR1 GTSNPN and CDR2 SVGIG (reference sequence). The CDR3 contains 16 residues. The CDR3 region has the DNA TGTGCCTGGAGTGAAACTAGCGGGAGTTCCGCAGATACGCAGTATTTT. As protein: CAWSETSGSSADTQYF. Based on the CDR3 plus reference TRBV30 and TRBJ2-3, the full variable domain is SQTIHQWPATLVQPVGSPLSLECTVEGTSNPNLYWYRQAAGRGLQLLFYSVGIGQISSEVPQNLSASRPQDRQFILSSKKLLLSDSGFYLCAWSETSGSSADTQYFGPGTRLTVL.

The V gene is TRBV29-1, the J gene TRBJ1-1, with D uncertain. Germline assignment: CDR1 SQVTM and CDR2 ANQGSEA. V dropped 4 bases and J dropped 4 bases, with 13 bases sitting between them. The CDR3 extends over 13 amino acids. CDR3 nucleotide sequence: TGCAGCGTTGGAGCGCTGTGGGTCACTGAAGCTTTCTTT. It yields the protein CSVGALWVTEAFF.

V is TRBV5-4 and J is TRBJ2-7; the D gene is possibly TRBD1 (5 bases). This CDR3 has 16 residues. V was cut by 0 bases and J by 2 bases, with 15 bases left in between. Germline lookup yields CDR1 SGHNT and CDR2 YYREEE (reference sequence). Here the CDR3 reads CASSLGPDSLTYEQYF. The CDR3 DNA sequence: TGTGCCAGCAGCTTGGGACCAGACAGCTTAACCTACGAGCAGTACTTC.

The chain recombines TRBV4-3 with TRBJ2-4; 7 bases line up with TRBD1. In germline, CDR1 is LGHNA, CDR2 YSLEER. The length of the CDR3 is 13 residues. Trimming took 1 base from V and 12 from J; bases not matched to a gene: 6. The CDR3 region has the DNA TGCGCCAGCAGCCAAGTCGTCAGGGGGACTCAGTACTTC. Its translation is CASSQVVRGTQYF.

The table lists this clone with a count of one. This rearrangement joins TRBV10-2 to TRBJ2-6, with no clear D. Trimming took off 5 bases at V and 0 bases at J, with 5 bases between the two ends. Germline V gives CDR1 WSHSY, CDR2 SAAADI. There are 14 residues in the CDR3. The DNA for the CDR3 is TGCGCCAGCAGTATAGCCTCTGGGGCCAACGTCCTGACTTTC. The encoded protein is CASSIASGANVLTF.

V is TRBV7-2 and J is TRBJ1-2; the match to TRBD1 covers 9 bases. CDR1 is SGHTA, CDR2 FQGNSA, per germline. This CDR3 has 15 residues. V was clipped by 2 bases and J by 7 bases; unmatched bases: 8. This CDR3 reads CASSLSRQGVPGYTF. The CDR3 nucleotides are TGTGCCAGCAGCTTATCGAGACAGGGGGTCCCTGGCTACACCTTC.

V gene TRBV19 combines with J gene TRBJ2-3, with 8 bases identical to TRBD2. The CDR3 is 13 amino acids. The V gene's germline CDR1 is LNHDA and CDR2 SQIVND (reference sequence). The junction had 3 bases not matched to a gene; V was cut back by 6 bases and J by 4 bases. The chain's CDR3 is CASSPAGADTQYF. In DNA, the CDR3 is TGTGCCAGTAGCCCAGCGGGGGCAGATACGCAGTATTTT. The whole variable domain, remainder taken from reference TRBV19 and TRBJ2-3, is DGGITQSPKYLFRKEGQNVTLSCEQNLNHDAMYWYRQDPGQGLRLIYYSQIVNDFQKGDIAEGYSVSREKKESFPLTVTSAQKNPTAFYLCASSPAGADTQYFGPGTRLTVL.

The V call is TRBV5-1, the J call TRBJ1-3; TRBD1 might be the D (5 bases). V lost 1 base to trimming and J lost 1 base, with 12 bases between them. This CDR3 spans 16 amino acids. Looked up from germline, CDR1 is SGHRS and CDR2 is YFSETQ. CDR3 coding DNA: TGCGCCAGCAGCTTGTACAGGTCTACTTCTGGAAACACCATATATTTT. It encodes CASSLYRSTSGNTIYF.

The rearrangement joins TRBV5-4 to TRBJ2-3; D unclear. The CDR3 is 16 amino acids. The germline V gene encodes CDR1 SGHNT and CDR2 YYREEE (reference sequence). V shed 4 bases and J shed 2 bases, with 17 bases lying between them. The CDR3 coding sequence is TGTGCCAGCAGCAGCCTCCTAGATCCTCTCACAGATACGCAGTATTTT. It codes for CASSSLLDPLTDTQYF.

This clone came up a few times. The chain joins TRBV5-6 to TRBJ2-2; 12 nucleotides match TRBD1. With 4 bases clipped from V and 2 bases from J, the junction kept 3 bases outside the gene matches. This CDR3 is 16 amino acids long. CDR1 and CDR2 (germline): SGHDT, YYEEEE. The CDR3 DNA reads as TGTGCCAGCAGCGGGGGACAGGGGGCAAACACCGGGGAGCTGTTTTTT. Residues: CASSGGQGANTGELFF.

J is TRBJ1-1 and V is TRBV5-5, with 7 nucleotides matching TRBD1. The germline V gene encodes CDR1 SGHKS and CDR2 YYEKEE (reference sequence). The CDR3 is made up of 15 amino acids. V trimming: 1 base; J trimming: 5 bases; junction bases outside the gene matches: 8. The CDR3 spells CASSLWAAGGTEAFF. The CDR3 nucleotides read TGTGCCAGCAGCTTGTGGGCGGCAGGGGGGACTGAAGCTTTCTTT.

CDR3 DNA: TGTGCCAGCAGACGATGGGGACTAGCGGGAGACAGAATCCAGTACTTC. It is translated as CASRRWGLAGDRIQYF. This chain links TRBV5-6 with TRBJ2-7; 14 bases fit TRBD2. CDR3 size: 16 residues. J gave up 10 bases and V 5 bases, and 14 bases lay outside the gene matches. Per germline, CDR1 SGHDT and CDR2 YYEEEE.

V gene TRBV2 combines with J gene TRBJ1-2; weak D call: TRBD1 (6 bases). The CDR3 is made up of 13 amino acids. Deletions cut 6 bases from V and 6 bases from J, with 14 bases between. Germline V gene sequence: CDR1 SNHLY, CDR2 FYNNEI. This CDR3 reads CASRMIRQDGYTF. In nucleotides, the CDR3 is TGTGCCAGCAGGATGATACGACAGGATGGCTACACCTTC.

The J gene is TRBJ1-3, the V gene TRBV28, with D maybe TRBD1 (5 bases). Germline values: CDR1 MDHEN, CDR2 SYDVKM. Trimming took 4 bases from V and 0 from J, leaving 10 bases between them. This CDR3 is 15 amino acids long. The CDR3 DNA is TGTGCCAGCAGTTCCCCGGGGGGCTCTGGAAACACCATATATTTT. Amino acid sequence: CASSSPGGSGNTIYF. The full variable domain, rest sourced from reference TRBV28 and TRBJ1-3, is DVKVTQSSRYLVKRTGEKVFLECVQDMDHENMFWYRQDPGLGLRLIYFSYDVKMKEKGDIPEGYSVSREKKERFSLILESASTNQTSMYLCASSSPGGSGNTIYFGEGSWLTVV.

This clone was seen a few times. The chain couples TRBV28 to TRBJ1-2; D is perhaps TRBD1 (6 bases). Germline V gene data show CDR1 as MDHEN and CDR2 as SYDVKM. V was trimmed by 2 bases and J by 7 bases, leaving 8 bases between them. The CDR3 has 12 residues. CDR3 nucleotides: TGTGCCAGCAGTTTAACAGGGTTTGGCTACACCTTC. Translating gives CASSLTGFGYTF.

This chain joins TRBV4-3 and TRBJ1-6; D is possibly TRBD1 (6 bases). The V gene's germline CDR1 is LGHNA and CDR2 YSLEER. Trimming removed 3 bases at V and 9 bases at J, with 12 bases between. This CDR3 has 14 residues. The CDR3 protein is CASSQHRGGSPLHF. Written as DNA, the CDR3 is TGCGCCAGCAGCCAGCATAGAGGGGGTTCACCCCTCCACTTT.

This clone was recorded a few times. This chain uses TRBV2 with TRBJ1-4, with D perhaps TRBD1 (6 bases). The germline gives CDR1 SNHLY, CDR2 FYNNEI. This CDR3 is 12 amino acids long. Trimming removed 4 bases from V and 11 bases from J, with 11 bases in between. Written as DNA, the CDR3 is TGTGCCAGCAGTGGATATAGGGGGAAACTGTTTTTT. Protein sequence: CASSGYRGKLFF.

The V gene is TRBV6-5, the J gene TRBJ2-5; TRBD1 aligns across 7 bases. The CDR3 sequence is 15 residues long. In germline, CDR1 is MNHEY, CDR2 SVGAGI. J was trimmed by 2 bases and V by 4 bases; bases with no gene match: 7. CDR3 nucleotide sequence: TGTGCCAGCAGTTCGTTAAGGGGGCTGCAAGAGACCCAGTACTTC. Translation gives CASSSLRGLQETQYF.

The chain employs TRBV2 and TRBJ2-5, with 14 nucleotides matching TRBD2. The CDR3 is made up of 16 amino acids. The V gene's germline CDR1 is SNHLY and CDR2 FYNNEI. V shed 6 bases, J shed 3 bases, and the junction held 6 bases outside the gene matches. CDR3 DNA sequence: TGTGCCAGCAGCGTGACTAGCGGGAGGGCCAAAGAGACCCAGTACTTC. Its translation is CASSVTSGRAKETQYF.

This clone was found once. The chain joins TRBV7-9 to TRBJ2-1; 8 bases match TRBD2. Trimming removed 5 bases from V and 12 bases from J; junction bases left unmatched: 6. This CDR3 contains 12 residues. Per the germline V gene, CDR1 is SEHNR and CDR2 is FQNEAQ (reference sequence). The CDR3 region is CASSLGLAGQFF. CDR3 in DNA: TGTGCCAGCAGCCTCGGACTAGCAGGGCAGTTCTTC.

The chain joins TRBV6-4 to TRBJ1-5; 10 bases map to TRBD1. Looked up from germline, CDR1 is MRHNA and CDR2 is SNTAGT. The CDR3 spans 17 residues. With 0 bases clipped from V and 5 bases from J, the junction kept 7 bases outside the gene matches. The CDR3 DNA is TGTGCCAGCAGTGACTCGAATCAAGGGACAGGGGATCAGCCCCAGCATTTT. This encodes CASSDSNQGTGDQPQHF.

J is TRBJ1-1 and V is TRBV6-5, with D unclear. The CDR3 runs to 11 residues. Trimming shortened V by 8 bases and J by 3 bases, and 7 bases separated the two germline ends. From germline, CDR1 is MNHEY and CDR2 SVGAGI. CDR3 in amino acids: CASYGYTEAFF. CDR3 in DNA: TGTGCCAGCTACGGTTACACTGAAGCTTTCTTT.

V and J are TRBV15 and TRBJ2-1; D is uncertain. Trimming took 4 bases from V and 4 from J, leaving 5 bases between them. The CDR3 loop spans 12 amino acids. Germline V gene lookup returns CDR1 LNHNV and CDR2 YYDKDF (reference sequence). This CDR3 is CATSTYYNEQFF. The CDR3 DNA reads TGTGCCACCAGCACCTATTACAATGAGCAGTTCTTC.

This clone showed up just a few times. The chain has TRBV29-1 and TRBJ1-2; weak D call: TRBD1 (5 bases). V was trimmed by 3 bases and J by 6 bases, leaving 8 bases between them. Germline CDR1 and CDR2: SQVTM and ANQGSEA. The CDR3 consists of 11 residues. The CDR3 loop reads CSVDLGHGYTF. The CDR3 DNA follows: TGCAGCGTTGATTTGGGGCATGGCTACACCTTC.